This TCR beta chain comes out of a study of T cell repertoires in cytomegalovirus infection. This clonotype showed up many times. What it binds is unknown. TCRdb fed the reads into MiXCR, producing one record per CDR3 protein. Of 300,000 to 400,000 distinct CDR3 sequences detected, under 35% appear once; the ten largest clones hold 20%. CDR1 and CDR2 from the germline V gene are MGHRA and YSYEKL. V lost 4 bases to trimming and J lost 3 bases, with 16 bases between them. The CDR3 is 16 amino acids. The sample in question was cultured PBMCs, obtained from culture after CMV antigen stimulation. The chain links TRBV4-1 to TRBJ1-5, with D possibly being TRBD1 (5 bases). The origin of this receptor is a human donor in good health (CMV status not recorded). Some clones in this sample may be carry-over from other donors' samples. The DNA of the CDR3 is TGCGCCAGCAGCCTACGCCTAGGCAGGGACAATCAGCCCCAGCATTTT. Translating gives CASSLRLGRDNQPQHF.